A single T cell receptor (beta chain) is shown here with its context. Its antigen is unidentified. Germline CDR1 and CDR2: DFQATT and SNEGSKA (reference sequence). Trimming took off 6 bases at V and 8 bases at J, with 8 bases between the two ends. The CDR3 is made up of 10 amino acids. Template switching created a universal primer site, and the cDNA included unique molecular identifiers. Using its own MiXCR run on the 5' RACE reads, TCRdb lists one record per CDR3 protein. The sample lists fewer than 800,000 distinct CDR3 sequences; about 7.1% were seen once. This entry belongs to a study of identical twins. General study points: Twin pairs had excess sharing that was weaker in beta out-of-frame sequences.

This same sample was also taken into another study, of yellow fever vaccine responses in identical twins.

The sequence was obtained from a woman aged 18-29 years in good health. The sample was PBMCs. The rearrangement links TRBV20-1 to TRBJ2-1; D is unclear. Written as DNA, the CDR3 is TGCAGTGCCAACGACCATGAGCAGTTCTTC. Translated, it gives CSANDHEQFF.